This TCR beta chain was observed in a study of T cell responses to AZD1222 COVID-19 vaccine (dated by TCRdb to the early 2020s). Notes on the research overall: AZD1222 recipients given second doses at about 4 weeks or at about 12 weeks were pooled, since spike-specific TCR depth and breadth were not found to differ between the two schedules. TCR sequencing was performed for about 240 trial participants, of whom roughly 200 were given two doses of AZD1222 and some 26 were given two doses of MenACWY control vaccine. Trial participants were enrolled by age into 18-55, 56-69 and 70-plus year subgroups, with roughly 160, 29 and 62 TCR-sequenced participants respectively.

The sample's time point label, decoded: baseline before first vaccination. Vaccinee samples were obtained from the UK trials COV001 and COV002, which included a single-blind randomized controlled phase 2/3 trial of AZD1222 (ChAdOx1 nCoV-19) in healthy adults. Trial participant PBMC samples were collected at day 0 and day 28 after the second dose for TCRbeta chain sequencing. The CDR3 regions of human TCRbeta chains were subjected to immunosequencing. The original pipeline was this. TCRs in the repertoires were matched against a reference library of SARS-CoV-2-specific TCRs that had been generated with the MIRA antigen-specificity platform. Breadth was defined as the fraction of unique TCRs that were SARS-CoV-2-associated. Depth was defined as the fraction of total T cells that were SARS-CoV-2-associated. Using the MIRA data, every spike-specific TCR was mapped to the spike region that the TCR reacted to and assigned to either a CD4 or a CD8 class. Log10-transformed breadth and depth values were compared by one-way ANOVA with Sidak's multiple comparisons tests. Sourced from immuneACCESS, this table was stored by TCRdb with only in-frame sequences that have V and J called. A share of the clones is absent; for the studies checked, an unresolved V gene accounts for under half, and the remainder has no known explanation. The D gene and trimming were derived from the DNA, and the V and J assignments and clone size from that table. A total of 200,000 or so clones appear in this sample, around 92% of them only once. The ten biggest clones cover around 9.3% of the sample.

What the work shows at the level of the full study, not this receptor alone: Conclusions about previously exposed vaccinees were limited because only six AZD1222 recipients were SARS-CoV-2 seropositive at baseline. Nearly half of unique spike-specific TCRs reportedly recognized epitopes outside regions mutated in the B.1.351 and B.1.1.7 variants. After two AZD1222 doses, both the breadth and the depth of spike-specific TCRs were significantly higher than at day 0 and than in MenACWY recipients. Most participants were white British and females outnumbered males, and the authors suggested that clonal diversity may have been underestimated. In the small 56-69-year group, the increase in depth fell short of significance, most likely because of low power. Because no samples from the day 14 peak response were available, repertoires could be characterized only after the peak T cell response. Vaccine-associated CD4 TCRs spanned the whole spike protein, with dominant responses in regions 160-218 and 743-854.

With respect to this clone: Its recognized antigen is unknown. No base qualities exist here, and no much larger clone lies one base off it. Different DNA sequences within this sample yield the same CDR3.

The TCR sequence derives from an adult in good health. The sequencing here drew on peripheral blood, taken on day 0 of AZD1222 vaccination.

For the CDR3, the sequence is CASSPWTSGSYEQYF. The DNA reads as follows: TGTGCCAGCAGCCCTTGGACTAGCGGGAGCTACGAGCAGTACTTC. The rearrangement joined TRBV3-1 (or the pseudogene TRBV3-2) to TRBJ2-7, with 13 central nucleotides matching TRBD2. Trimming removed 4 bases from V and 3 bases from J; the gene matches leave 3 bases unexplained. From the cysteine through the phenylalanine, the CDR3 covers 15 amino acids. The DNA shown is the 45-base CDR3, in frame from base 1. Sequences LGHDT (CDR1) and YNNKEL (CDR2) are obtained from the germline V gene (reference sequence).